This entry lists 20 T cell receptor beta chains sequenced from one sample in a study of shared clonotypes between healthy human individuals. Some clones are missing from TCRdb's copy, which holds only in-frame ones; the method was immunoSEQ multiplex PCR. The data contain some 2.1 million clones, over 85% of them seen just once; the ten biggest clones take up about 1.1%. Naivety among CD8 cells was defined by CD45RO negativity and positive CCR7 selection, thereby excluding terminally differentiated effector memory CD45RA+ cells. The material sequenced was naive CD8+ T cells sorted from blood. All receptors derive from a man aged 18 to 29 in good health.

The V and J genes are TRBV29-1 and TRBJ2-6; 8 bases match TRBD1. Germline lookup yields CDR1 SQVTM and CDR2 ANQGSEA. The V segment lost 8 bases and the J segment 0 bases; nucleotides outside the gene matches: 9. This CDR3 contains 16 residues. The CDR3 loop is CSSLGQDNSGANVLTF. CDR3 bases: TGCAGCTCACTGGGACAGGACAACTCTGGGGCCAACGTCCTGACTTTC. Together with reference TRBV29-1 and TRBJ2-6, the CDR3 gives the full variable domain: SAVISQKPSRDICQRGTSLTIQCQVDSQVTMMFWYRQQPGQSLTLIATANQGSEATYESGFVIDKFPISRPNLTFSTLTVSNMSPEDSSIYLCSSLGQDNSGANVLTFGAGSRLTVL.

The V and J genes are TRBV4-3 and TRBJ1-2, with 7 bases that match TRBD1. This CDR3 has 15 amino acids. Per germline, CDR1 LGHNA and CDR2 YSLEER. Trimming took 1 base from V and 3 from J; bases not matched to a gene: 5. For the CDR3, the DNA is TGCGCCAGCAGCCAAGGAGCAGGGGGGGACTATGGCTACACCTTC. It specifies CASSQGAGGDYGYTF.

The chain has TRBV27 and TRBJ1-5, with D maybe TRBD1 (5 bases). There are 15 residues in the CDR3. Germline V gene lookup returns CDR1 MNHEY and CDR2 SMNVEV (reference sequence). Deletions cut 4 bases from V and 1 base from J, with 11 bases between. CDR3 sequence reads: CASSSTVGSNQPQHF. Here the CDR3 DNA reads TGTGCCAGCAGTTCGACAGTGGGCAGCAATCAGCCCCAGCATTTT.

The chain has TRBV18 and TRBJ1-2, with D unclear. The germline V gene encodes CDR1 KGHSH and CDR2 LQKENI. V was trimmed by 2 bases and J by 3 bases, leaving 10 bases between them. The CDR3 sequence is 14 residues long. CDR3 amino acids: CASSPDVGDYGYTF. CDR3 DNA sequence: TGTGCCAGCTCACCAGACGTCGGTGACTATGGCTACACCTTC.

CDR3 nucleotide sequence: TGTGCCAGCAGCTTAGATGCAGGGGCTAACTATGGCTACACCTTC. It translates to CASSLDAGANYGYTF. The V call is TRBV7-6, the J call TRBJ1-2; the D gene is possibly TRBD1 (6 bases). CDR3 length: 15 amino acids. The germline V and J ends were trimmed by 1 base and 0 bases, with 9 bases remaining between them. Germline CDR1 is SGHVS and CDR2 is FNYEAQ.

V is TRBV27 and J is TRBJ1-2; tentative D call: TRBD1 (5 bases). The V gene's germline CDR1 is MNHEY and CDR2 SMNVEV (reference sequence). Trimming removed 5 bases from V and 6 bases from J, with 13 bases in between. This CDR3 has 13 residues. This chain's CDR3 is CASSPAGINGYTF. The CDR3 DNA sequence: TGTGCCAGCAGTCCAGCAGGGATAAATGGCTACACCTTC.

Worth noting for this clone: The sample contains more than one DNA sequence encoding this CDR3. The chain links TRBV9 to TRBJ2-1; 8 bases fit TRBD1. V was pared by 2 bases and J by 7 bases, with 5 bases of the junction left unmatched. CDR1 and CDR2 (germline): SGDLS, YYNGEE. The CDR3 runs to 14 residues. The CDR3 DNA is TGTGCCAGCAGCGTCGGCAGGGGGCTGAATGAGCAGTTCTTC. As protein: CASSVGRGLNEQFF.

Details on this clone: Distinct nucleotide sequences in the sample also encode this CDR3. CDR3 bases: TGTGCCAGCAGCGACACAAATACCGGGGAGCTGTTTTTT. This encodes CASSDTNTGELFF. The chain is built from TRBV9 and TRBJ2-2; no reliable D call. The V end lost 3 bases, the J end lost 5 bases, and 8 bases lay between the germline ends. CDR3 length equals 13 residues. The V gene's germline CDR1 is SGDLS and CDR2 YYNGEE. Based on the CDR3 plus reference TRBV9 and TRBJ2-2, the full variable domain is DSGVTQTPKHLITATGQRVTLRCSPRSGDLSVYWYQQSLDQGLQFLIQYYNGEERAKGNILERFSAQQFPDLHSELNLSSLELGDSALYFCASSDTNTGELFFGEGSRLTVL.

J is TRBJ2-1 and V is TRBV29-1; possible D gene TRBD1, 5 bases. The CDR3 has 14 residues. Trimming cost V 3 bases and J 6 bases, with 15 bases left between them. Germline V lookup: CDR1 SQVTM, CDR2 ANQGSEA. The CDR3 DNA reads TGCAGCGTTGAGGACACCATACCCGCCAATGAGCAGTTCTTC. This encodes CSVEDTIPANEQFF.

The J gene is TRBJ2-3, the V gene TRBV9; D call uncertain. Germline CDR1 and CDR2: SGDLS and YYNGEE. V was cut by 3 bases and J by 6 bases, with 8 bases left in between. The CDR3 is 12 amino acids. CDR3 sequence (DNA): TGTGCCAGCAGCGAGCAGATGGATACGCAGTATTTT. This translates into CASSEQMDTQYF.

Notes on this clone: This same CDR3 is encoded by further DNA sequences in the sample. The chain has TRBV27 and TRBJ2-2; maybe TRBD2 (6 bases). V was cut by 2 bases and J by 6 bases, with 10 bases left in between. The CDR3 consists of 14 residues. The germline CDR1 and CDR2 sequences are MNHEY and SMNVEV (reference sequence). The CDR3 nucleotides read TGTGCCAGCAGTTTACTGGGGGGATCCGGGGAGCTGTTTTTT. Translating it yields CASSLLGGSGELFF.

V and J are TRBV7-2 and TRBJ2-7; 13 bases fit TRBD2. The germline gives CDR1 SGHTA, CDR2 FQGNSA. The V and J ends lost 5 bases and 4 bases, in that order; junction bases with no gene match: 8. The CDR3 sequence is 16 residues long. CDR3 coding DNA: TGTGCCAGCAGCACACGACTAGCGGGAGGCCCTTACGAGCAGTACTTC. Its protein product is CASSTRLAGGPYEQYF.

This clone appeared once. This chain connects TRBV27 to TRBJ2-7; a possible D gene is TRBD2 (5 bases). The CDR3 is made up of 14 amino acids. With 11 bases removed from V and 0 bases from J, the gap between germline ends came to 17 bases. Germline CDR1 MNHEY, CDR2 SMNVEV (reference sequence). CDR3 nucleotide sequence: TGTGCCGCGGGTCTCGCGACGAGCTCCTACGAGCAGTACTTC. Translating gives CAAGLATSSYEQYF.

CDR3 sequence: CASSPPISSDEQYF. The DNA for the CDR3 is TGTGCCAGCAGCCCCCCTATATCATCCGACGAGCAGTACTTC. This chain connects TRBV7-9 to TRBJ2-7; D gene ambiguous. Germline CDR1 reads SEHNR; CDR2 reads FQNEAQ (reference sequence). Trimming stripped 5 bases from V and 5 bases from J, with 16 bases between. The CDR3 length is 14 residues.

As concerns this clone: Different DNA sequences within this sample yield the same CDR3. The chain joins TRBV6-1 to TRBJ2-7, with D possibly matching TRBD1 (7 bases). Trimming removed 1 base at V and 3 bases at J, with 10 bases between. The CDR3 is 14 residues long. The germline V gene encodes CDR1 MNHNS and CDR2 SASEGT. CDR3 in amino acids: CASSEGQGGYEQYF. In DNA form, the CDR3 reads TGTGCCAGCAGTGAAGGTCAGGGGGGCTACGAGCAGTACTTC.

The chain recombines TRBV2 with TRBJ2-5; 7 bases fit TRBD1. The germline V gene has CDR1 SNHLY and CDR2 FYNNEI. V lost 5 bases and J lost 3; bases outside the gene matches: 9. This CDR3 is 15 amino acids long. In nucleotides, the CDR3 is TGTGCCAGCAGTAGCCGACAGGGAGTTGAAGAGACCCAGTACTTC. Translation gives CASSSRQGVEETQYF.

This clone was found once. In the same sample, other DNA sequences code for this CDR3. V gene TRBV27 combines with J gene TRBJ1-5; D gene ambiguous. This CDR3 spans 14 amino acids. Deletions cut 0 bases from V and 3 bases from J, with 6 bases between. Germline V gene lookup returns CDR1 MNHEY and CDR2 SMNVEV (reference sequence). The CDR3 loop reads CASSLSGDNQPQHF. DNA of the CDR3: TGTGCCAGCAGTTTATCTGGCGACAATCAGCCCCAGCATTTT.

CDR3 in amino acids: CASSTRLRGEATQYF. CDR3 DNA sequence: TGTGCCAGCAGCACGAGACTCCGGGGTGAGGCAACGCAGTATTTT. The chain uses TRBV13 and TRBJ2-3, with TRBD2 as a possible D gene (5 bases). Between the trimmed V and J ends, which lost 5 bases and 9 bases, there was a span of 21 bases. Germline V lookup: CDR1 PRHDT, CDR2 FYEKMQ (reference sequence). This CDR3 comprises 15 residues.

The chain has TRBV27 and TRBJ2-3; 10 bases agree with TRBD2. With 2 bases clipped from V and 4 bases from J, the junction kept 3 bases outside the gene matches. Germline CDR1 is MNHEY and CDR2 is SMNVEV (reference sequence). This CDR3 contains 15 residues. This CDR3 reads CASSLLAGEADTQYF. The CDR3 nucleotides are TGTGCCAGCAGTTTACTAGCGGGGGAGGCAGATACGCAGTATTTT.

V and J are TRBV21-1 and TRBJ2-6; the DNA was not used to check the table's D call, TRBD1. TRBV21-1 is a pseudogene. The CDR3 length is 16 residues. CDR3 nucleotides: TGTGCCAGCAGCAGGGACAGGGGGCTTGGGGCCAACGTCCTGACTTTC. Translating gives CASSRDRGLGANVLTF.